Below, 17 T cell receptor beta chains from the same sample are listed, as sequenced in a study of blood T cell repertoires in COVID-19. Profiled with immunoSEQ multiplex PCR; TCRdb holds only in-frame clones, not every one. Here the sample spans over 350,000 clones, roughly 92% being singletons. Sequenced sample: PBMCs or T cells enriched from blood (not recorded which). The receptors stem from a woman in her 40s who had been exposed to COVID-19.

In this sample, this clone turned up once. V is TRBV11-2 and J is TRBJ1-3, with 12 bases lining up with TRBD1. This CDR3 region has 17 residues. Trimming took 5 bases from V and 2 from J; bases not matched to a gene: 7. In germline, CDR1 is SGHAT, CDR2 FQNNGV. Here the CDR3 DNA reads TGTGCCAGCAGCCTCCGGGACAGGGGGCTCGCTGGAAACACCATATATTTT. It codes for CASSLRDRGLAGNTIYF.

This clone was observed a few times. The CDR3 coding sequence is TGTGCCAGCAGCTCCTCAGGACTAGCGGGAGTGTACTTC. It specifies CASSSSGLAGVYF. This chain joins TRBV7-2 and TRBJ2-7, with TRBD2 matching over 13 bases. V shed 4 bases and J 12 bases; nucleotides not matched to a gene: 6. Germline lookup yields CDR1 SGHTA and CDR2 FQGNSA. This CDR3 spans 13 amino acids.

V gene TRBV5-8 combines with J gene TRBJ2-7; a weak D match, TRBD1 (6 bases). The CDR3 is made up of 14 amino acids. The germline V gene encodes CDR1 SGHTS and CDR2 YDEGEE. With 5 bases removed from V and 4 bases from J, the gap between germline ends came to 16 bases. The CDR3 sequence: CASSFTTGLYEQYF. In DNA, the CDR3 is TGTGCCAGCAGTTTTACGACAGGATTATACGAGCAGTACTTC.

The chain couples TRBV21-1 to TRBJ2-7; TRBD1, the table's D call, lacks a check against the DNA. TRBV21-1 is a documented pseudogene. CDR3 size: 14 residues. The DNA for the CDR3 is TGTGCCAGCAACCCCCGGGACAGGGGTTACGAGCAGTACTTC. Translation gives CASNPRDRGYEQYF.

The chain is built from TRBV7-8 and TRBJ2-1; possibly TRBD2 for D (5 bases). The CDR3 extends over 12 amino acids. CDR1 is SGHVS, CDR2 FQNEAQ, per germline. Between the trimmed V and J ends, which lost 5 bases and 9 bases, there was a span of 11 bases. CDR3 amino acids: CASSPWRAEQFF. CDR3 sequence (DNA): TGTGCCAGCAGCCCCTGGCGGGCTGAGCAGTTCTTC. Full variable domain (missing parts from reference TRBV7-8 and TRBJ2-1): GAGVSQSPRYKVAKRGQDVALRCDPISGHVSLFWYQQALGQGPEFLTYFQNEAQLDKSGLPSDRFFAERPEGSVSTLKIQRTQQEDSAVYLCASSPWRAEQFFGPGTRLTVL.

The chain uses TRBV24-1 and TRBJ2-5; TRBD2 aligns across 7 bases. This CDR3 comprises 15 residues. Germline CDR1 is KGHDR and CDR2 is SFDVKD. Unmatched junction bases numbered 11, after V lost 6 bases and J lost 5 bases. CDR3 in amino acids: CATSPASGSGETQYF. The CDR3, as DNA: TGTGCCACCAGTCCGGCTAGCGGTTCGGGGGAGACCCAGTACTTC.

The CDR3 region has the DNA TGTGCCAGCATTAGCACAGGGTTCTTCTATGGCTACACCTTC. It codes for CASISTGFFYGYTF. The rearrangement links TRBV5-8 to TRBJ1-2; a possible D gene is TRBD1 (6 bases). CDR1 SGHTS and CDR2 YDEGEE come from the germline V gene. The V end was cut by 6 bases, the J end by 4 bases, with 16 bases between. The length of the CDR3 is 14 residues.

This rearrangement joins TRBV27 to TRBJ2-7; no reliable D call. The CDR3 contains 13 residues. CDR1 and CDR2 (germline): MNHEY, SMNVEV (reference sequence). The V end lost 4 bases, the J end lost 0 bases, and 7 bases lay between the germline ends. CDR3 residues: CASSSLLSYEQYF. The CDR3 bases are TGTGCCAGCAGTTCTCTCCTCTCCTACGAGCAGTACTTC.

CDR3 sequence reads: CASSYRDRTYNEQFF. In DNA form, the CDR3 reads TGTGCCAGCAGTTACCGGGACAGGACCTACAATGAGCAGTTCTTC. The rearrangement joins TRBV6-5 to TRBJ2-1; TRBD1 matches at 8 bases. The ends lost 2 bases at V and 2 bases at J; junction bases unmatched: 2. The germline CDR1 and CDR2 sequences are MNHEY and SVGAGI. There are 15 residues in the CDR3.

The CDR3 is CASSDSGGSYNEQFF. CDR3 DNA: TGTGCCAGCAGTGATAGTGGGGGGTCCTACAATGAGCAGTTCTTC. The rearrangement joins TRBV2 to TRBJ2-1; D is possibly TRBD2 (6 bases). The V end was cut by 3 bases, the J end by 1 base, with 10 bases between. The CDR3 length is 15 residues. Germline V gives CDR1 SNHLY, CDR2 FYNNEI.

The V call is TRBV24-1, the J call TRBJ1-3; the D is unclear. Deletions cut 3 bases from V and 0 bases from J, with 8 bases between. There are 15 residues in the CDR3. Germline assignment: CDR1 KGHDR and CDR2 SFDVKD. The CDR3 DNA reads TGTGCCACCAGTGATCCCCGGGTCTCTGGAAACACCATATATTTT. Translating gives CATSDPRVSGNTIYF.

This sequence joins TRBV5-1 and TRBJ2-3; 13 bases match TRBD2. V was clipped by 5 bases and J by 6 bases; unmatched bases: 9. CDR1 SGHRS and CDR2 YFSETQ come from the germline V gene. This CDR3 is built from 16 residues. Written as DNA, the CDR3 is TGCGCCAGCAGTCCTGGGTTGGGACTAGCGGGGGATACGCAGTATTTT. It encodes CASSPGLGLAGDTQYF.

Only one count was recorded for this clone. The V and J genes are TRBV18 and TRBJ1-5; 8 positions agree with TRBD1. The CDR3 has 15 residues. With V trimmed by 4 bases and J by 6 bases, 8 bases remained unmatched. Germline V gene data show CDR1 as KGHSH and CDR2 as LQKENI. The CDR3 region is CASSRTGQVGQPQHF. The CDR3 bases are TGTGCCAGCTCACGGACAGGGCAGGTGGGTCAGCCCCAGCATTTT.

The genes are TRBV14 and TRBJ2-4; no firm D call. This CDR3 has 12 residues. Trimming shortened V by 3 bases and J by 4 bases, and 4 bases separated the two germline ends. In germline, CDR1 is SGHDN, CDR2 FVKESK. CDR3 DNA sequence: TGTGCCAGCAGCCATTCGAAAAACATTCAGTACTTC. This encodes CASSHSKNIQYF.

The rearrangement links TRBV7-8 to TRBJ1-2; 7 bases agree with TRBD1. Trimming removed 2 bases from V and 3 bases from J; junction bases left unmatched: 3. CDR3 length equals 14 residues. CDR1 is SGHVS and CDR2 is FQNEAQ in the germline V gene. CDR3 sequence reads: CASSLRGGDYGYTF. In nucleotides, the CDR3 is TGTGCCAGCAGCTTAAGAGGGGGCGACTATGGCTACACCTTC.

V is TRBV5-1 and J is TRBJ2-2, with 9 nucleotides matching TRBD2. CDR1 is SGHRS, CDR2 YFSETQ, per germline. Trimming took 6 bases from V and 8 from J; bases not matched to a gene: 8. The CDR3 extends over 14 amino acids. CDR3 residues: CASTILAGEGELFF. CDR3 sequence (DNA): TGCGCCAGCACGATCTTAGCGGGAGAAGGGGAGCTGTTTTTT.

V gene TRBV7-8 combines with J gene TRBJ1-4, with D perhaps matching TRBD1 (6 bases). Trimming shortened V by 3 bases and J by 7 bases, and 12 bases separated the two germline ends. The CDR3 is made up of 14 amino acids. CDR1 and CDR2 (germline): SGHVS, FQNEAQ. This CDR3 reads CASSFGRGGEKLFF. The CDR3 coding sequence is TGTGCCAGCAGCTTTGGCAGGGGTGGTGAAAAACTGTTTTTT. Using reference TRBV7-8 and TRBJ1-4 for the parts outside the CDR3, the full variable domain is GAGVSQSPRYKVAKRGQDVALRCDPISGHVSLFWYQQALGQGPEFLTYFQNEAQLDKSGLPSDRFFAERPEGSVSTLKIQRTQQEDSAVYLCASSFGRGGEKLFFGSGTQLSVL.